This TCR beta chain was recovered during a study of high-grade serous ovarian cancer treatment subgroups. The wider study: Mean per sample: approximately 13,000 reads, some 7,300 unique TCR beta rearrangements. Overall study findings and caveats: Clonal relatedness tracked neoantigen level, and by trend copy number and mutation load. Repertoire similarity ranged roughly 0.11 to 0.85 between tumors of one patient.

Germline loops: CDR1 SGDLS, CDR2 YYNGEE. Trimming cost V 4 bases and J 2 bases; bases outside gene matches: 6. The CDR3 contains 15 residues. Tumor tissue was taken before any definitive surgery or chemotherapy was given. TCRdb keeps only in-frame clones here, not all; method: immunoSEQ multiplex PCR. The profile shows about 16,000 clones, around 73% of them singletons. As for this clone: Its target is unknown.

This clonotype was obtained from a human donor with high-grade serous ovarian cancer. This chain connects TRBV9 to TRBJ2-3, with 8 nucleotides matching TRBD2. Sequencing was performed on tumor tissue. The CDR3 region is CASSRAGALTDTQYF. The CDR3 coding sequence is TGTGCCAGCAGCAGAGCGGGGGCCCTCACAGATACGCAGTATTTT. The complete variable domain, with remaining parts taken from reference TRBV9 and TRBJ2-3, reads DSGVTQTPKHLITATGQRVTLRCSPRSGDLSVYWYQQSLDQGLQFLIQYYNGEERAKGNILERFSAQQFPDLHSELNLSSLELGDSALYFCASSRAGALTDTQYFGPGTRLTVL.